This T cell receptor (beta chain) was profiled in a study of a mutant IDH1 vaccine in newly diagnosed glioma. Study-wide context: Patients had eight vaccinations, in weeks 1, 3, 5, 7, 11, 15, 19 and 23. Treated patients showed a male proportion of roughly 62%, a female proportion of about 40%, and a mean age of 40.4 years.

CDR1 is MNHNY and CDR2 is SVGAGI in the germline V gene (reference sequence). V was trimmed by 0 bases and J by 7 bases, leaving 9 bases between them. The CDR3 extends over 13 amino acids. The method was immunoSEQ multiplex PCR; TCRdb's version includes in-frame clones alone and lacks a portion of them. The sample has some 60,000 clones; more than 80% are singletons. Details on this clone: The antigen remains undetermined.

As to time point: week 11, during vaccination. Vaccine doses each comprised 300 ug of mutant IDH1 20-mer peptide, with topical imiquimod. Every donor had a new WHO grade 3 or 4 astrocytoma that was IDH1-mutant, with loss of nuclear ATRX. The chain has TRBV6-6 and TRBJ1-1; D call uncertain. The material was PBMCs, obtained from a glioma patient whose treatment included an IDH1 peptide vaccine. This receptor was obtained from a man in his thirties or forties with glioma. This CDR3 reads CASSYSGSGEAFF. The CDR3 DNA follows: TGTGCCAGCAGTTACTCAGGGTCTGGTGAAGCTTTCTTT.